The entry below gives a single TCR beta chain sequence along with its context. Its cognate antigen is unknown. One junction end disagrees with the germline gene, perhaps due to a read error. The source of the sample is a study of tumor-infiltrating lymphocytes in primary liver carcinoma. General study points: Tumor-adjacent and tumor-blood pairs shared a smaller degree of overlap than tumor region pairs.

A primer in the constant region served to generate TCR beta cDNA from approximately 500 ng of total RNA. Slightly modified ARM-PCR with three nested multiplex PCR rounds yielded TCR beta libraries. A C-beta reverse primer was combined with TRBV1-TRBV30 forward primers in the first two PCR rounds, and each round had ten to eleven cycles. Via MiXCR, TCRdb re-called the multiplex PCR reads, giving one row per CDR3 protein. The sample lists tens of thousands of distinct CDR3 sequences, 60% to 75% occurring once. The germline CDR1 and CDR2 sequences are WSHSY and SAAADI. The CDR3 spans 15 residues. Each 20-30 mg portion of unsorted bulk tissue served as the source for co-extraction of RNA and DNA.

The receptor was derived from a man aged 40-50 years with primary liver carcinoma and hepatitis B virus infection. The rearrangement links TRBV10-2 to TRBJ2-5; tentatively, D is TRBD1 (5 bases). The sequenced material came from liver tumor tissue from sampling region 4. The subset is: tumor region T4, right-lateral pole. This CDR3 is CASSESERGGETRYF. CDR3 nucleotide sequence: TGCGCCAGCAGTGAGTCGGAAAGGGGTGGAGAGACCCGGTACTTC.